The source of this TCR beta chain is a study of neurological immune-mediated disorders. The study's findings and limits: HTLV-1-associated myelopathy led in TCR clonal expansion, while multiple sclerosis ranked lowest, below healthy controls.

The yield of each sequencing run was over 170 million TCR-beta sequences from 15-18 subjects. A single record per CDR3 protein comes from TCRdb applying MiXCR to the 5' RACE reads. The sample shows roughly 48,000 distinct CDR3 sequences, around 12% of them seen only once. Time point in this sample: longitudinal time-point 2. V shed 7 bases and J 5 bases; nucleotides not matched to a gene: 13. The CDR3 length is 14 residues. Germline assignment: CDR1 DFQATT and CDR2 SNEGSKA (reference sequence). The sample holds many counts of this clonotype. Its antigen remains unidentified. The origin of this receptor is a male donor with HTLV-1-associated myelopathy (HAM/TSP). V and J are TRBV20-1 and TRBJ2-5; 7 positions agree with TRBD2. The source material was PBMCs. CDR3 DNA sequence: TGCAGTGTTCTAAGCGGGGCGGCTCGGGAGACCCAGTACTTC. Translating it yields CSVLSGAARETQYF.